A selection of T cell receptor beta chains follows, all from one sample in a study of cytomegalovirus exposure and HLA in healthy donors. Only in-frame clones appear in the TCRdb table, and some are missing; sequencing was by immunoSEQ multiplex PCR. The table includes some 70,000 clones, around three quarters detected once. The sample taken for sequencing was PBMCs. The receptors derive from a man aged 45-60 years in good health and CMV-seronegative. Each CDR3 is given with its conserved first and last residue. D genes are given only for firm matches.

d_call	j_call	v_call	cdr3_aa
NA	TRBJ2-7	TRBV7-5	CARSLEGSGGPYEQYF
NA	TRBJ1-5	TRBV6-6	CASSSFQPQHF
NA	TRBJ2-7	TRBV2	CASSLYYEQYF
TRBD1	TRBJ1-5	TRBV10-3	CAISATGDSNQPQHF
NA	TRBJ2-1	TRBV7-2	CASSLAESGAVEQFF
NA	TRBJ2-3	TRBV9	CASSVGGPITDTQYF
TRBD1	TRBJ1-1	TRBV19	CASSFRGRTEAFF
NA	TRBJ1-6	TRBV5-1	CASSLGADNSPLHF
NA	TRBJ1-5	TRBV4-2	CASSQRESNQPQHF
NA	TRBJ1-1	TRBV11-2	CASKIPGNTEAFF
TRBD1	TRBJ2-7	TRBV7-8	CASSVVWTGGNEQYF
TRBD1	TRBJ2-7	TRBV4-2	CASSQAPLGTGGSSYEQYF
NA	TRBJ1-1	TRBV2	CASSGGQINTEAFF
NA	TRBJ1-2	TRBV2	CASTPQGKNYGYTF
NA	TRBJ1-5	TRBV2	CASSELVNSQPQHF
NA	TRBJ1-1	TRBV12-5	CASGYQGVNTEAFF
NA	TRBJ1-2	TRBV5-1	CASSLPEGYGYTF
NA	TRBJ2-2	TRBV7-9	CASSFILTGGELFF
NA	TRBJ1-5	TRBV2	CASRAGNANQPQHF
NA	TRBJ2-7	TRBV5-1	CASSVAVAAYEQYF
TRBD1	TRBJ1-1	TRBV27	CASSLFPQGAAFF
NA	TRBJ1-5	TRBV7-9	CASSLRAGSSNQPQHF
NA	TRBJ1-5	TRBV5-1	CASSLAGSNQPQHF
TRBD2	TRBJ2-7	TRBV10-3	CAIGGGSGDQNF
NA	TRBJ1-5	TRBV5-5	CASTLRVNSNQPQHF
NA	TRBJ2-7	TRBV6-1	CASSEALGGGDEQYF